This is a list of T cell receptor beta chains from one sample in a study of pediatric ulcerative colitis. The data were produced by immunoSEQ multiplex PCR, yet TCRdb's version contains in-frame clones alone and is incomplete. The sample has about 32,000 clones; roughly 82% are singletons. The sample comprised blood. The receptor source for this set is a boy younger than 18 with severe ulcerative colitis. Each CDR3 is given with its conserved first and last residue. Each record gives: D gene, clone size, V gene, J gene, CDR3 protein, CDR3 DNA. A D gene is named only where the DNA matches it firmly. Some rows have no size entry. The others give once, few or many, or a class for an expanded clone.

-	once	TRBV19	TRBJ1-1	CASIALLGGTEAFF	TGTGCCAGTATCGCCCTCCTCGGCGGCACTGAAGCTTTCTTT
TRBD1	-	TRBV18	TRBJ1-1	CATRTGENTEAFF	TGTGCCACAAGGACAGGAGAGAACACTGAAGCTTTCTTT
-	once	TRBV27	TRBJ2-7	CASSLSLTRAFSYEQYF	TGTGCCAGCAGTTTATCTCTTACTAGAGCTTTCTCCTACGAGCAGTACTTC
-	-	TRBV7-8	TRBJ1-1	CASSLYGATEAFF	TGTGCCAGCAGCTTATACGGGGCCACTGAAGCTTTCTTT
TRBD2	-	TRBV5-1	TRBJ2-7	CASSVVAGGHEQYF	TGCGCCAGCAGCGTAGTAGCGGGGGGACACGAGCAGTACTTC
-	-	TRBV28	TRBJ2-7	CASSLNHYEQYF	TGTGCCAGCAGTTTAAATCATTACGAGCAGTACTTC
-	-	TRBV9	TRBJ2-1	CASSFREYNEQFF	TGTGCCAGCAGCTTCAGGGAATACAATGAGCAGTTCTTC
TRBD1	-	TRBV27	TRBJ2-1	CASIAGTGVNEQFF	TGTGCCAGCATTGCCGGGACAGGGGTCAATGAGCAGTTCTTC
-	few	TRBV30	TRBJ1-5	CAWSAHGMAFSNQPQHF	TGTGCCTGGAGTGCCCACGGGATGGCCTTCAGCAATCAGCCCCAGCATTTT
-	-	TRBV27	TRBJ2-7	CASSIVQGGLYEQYF	TGTGCCAGCAGTATTGTACAGGGGGGACTATACGAGCAGTACTTC
-	-	TRBV15	TRBJ2-1	CATSPLGGGALNEQFF	TGTGCCACCAGCCCCCTCGGCGGGGGCGCCCTCAATGAGCAGTTCTTC
-	-	TRBV7-9	TRBJ2-2	CASSSPGRETGELFF	TGTGCCAGCAGCAGCCCGGGGCGAGAGACCGGGGAGCTGTTTTTT
-	-	TRBV6-5	TRBJ2-1	CASSSSYRDEQFF	TGTGCCAGCAGTTCCTCGTACAGGGATGAGCAGTTCTTC
-	few	TRBV7-2	TRBJ1-2	CASSLVGRSYGYTF	TGTGCCAGCAGCTTAGTCGGGCGGAGCTATGGCTACACCTTC
TRBD1	-	TRBV12-5	TRBJ1-1	CASGLLTDRGRDTEAFF	TGTGCTAGTGGTTTGCTCACGGACAGGGGGCGAGACACTGAAGCTTTCTTT
-	once	TRBV7-3	TRBJ2-3	CASSLFARPRTDTQYF	TGTGCCAGCAGCTTATTTGCCAGGCCCCGCACAGATACGCAGTATTTT
TRBD1	once	TRBV6-6	TRBJ1-1	CASRRDRMAAEAFF	TGTGCCAGCAGAAGGGACAGGATGGCGGCTGAAGCTTTCTTT
-	-	TRBV7-9	TRBJ1-1	CASSSSAAEAFF	TGTGCCAGCAGCTCAAGCGCGGCTGAAGCTTTCTTT
TRBD2	-	TRBV28	TRBJ2-3	CASSSISGGTDTQYF	TGTGCCAGCAGTTCAATCAGCGGGGGGACAGATACGCAGTATTTT
TRBD2	-	TRBV29-1	TRBJ2-7	CSVRSAGGPYEQYF	TGCAGCGTTCGGTCGGCGGGGGGGCCCTACGAGCAGTACTTC
-	-	TRBV11-2	TRBJ1-1	CASKSRESTEAFF	TGTGCCAGCAAATCCAGGGAATCCACTGAAGCTTTCTTT
-	-	TRBV5-6	TRBJ1-1	CASNAKRIGTEAFF	TGTGCCAGCAACGCTAAGAGAATTGGTACTGAAGCTTTCTTT
-	-	TRBV18	TRBJ2-3	CASSPRGDTQYF	TGTGCCAGCTCACCACGAGGCGATACGCAGTATTTT
TRBD1	-	TRBV28	TRBJ1-2	CASTSGTVFVFTF	TGTGCCAGCACCTCTGGGACAGTCTTCGTGTTCACCTTC
-	-	TRBV10-3	TRBJ1-4	CAIKEGTNEKLFF	TGTGCCATCAAGGAGGGAACTAATGAAAAACTGTTTTTT
TRBD2	-	TRBV27	TRBJ2-3	CASSLGTSAPLTQYF	TGTGCCAGCAGTCTCGGGACTAGCGCCCCCCTTACGCAGTATTTT
-	-	TRBV27	TRBJ2-5	CASSPGRRETQYF	TGTGCCAGCAGCCCAGGACGTCGGGAGACCCAGTACTTC
-	few	TRBV4-3	TRBJ1-2	CASSQLDSANYGYTF	TGCGCCAGCAGCCAATTGGACAGCGCTAACTATGGCTACACCTTC
TRBD1	-	TRBV6-5	TRBJ1-2	CASSRGQERGYTF	TGTGCCAGCAGCCGCGGACAGGAGCGTGGCTACACCTTC
-	-	TRBV9	TRBJ2-2	CASSVVTGELFF	TGTGCCAGCAGCGTGGTCACCGGGGAGCTGTTTTTT
TRBD1	-	TRBV7-9	TRBJ1-2	CASSLYRDRGHGGYTF	TGTGCCAGCAGCTTATACCGGGACAGGGGGCATGGTGGCTACACCTTC
-	-	TRBV6-5	TRBJ1-1	CASRRGVLNTEAFF	TGTGCCAGCAGGCGTGGGGTTCTGAACACTGAAGCTTTCTTT
-	-	TRBV13	TRBJ2-3	CASSLEQGARDTQYF	TGTGCCAGCAGCTTAGAGCAAGGGGCGCGGGATACGCAGTATTTT
TRBD1	-	TRBV11-2	TRBJ2-4	CASSLGTGIWIQYF	TGTGCCAGCAGCTTGGGGACAGGGATATGGATTCAGTACTTC
-	-	TRBV9	TRBJ1-1	CASSPRVGNTEAFF	TGTGCCAGCAGCCCTCGCGTAGGGAACACTGAAGCTTTCTTT
-	-	TRBV11-2	TRBJ1-6	CASSLGRGRSNSPLHF	TGTGCCAGCAGCTTAGGGAGGGGACGGTCAAATTCACCCCTCCACTTT
-	-	TRBV11-2	TRBJ1-1	CASSLGLGTEAFF	TGTGCCAGCAGCCTAGGCCTAGGGACTGAAGCTTTCTTT
-	-	TRBV4-3	TRBJ1-2	CASSQEMKGWGGYGYTF	TGCGCCAGCAGCCAAGAGATGAAGGGCTGGGGTGGGTATGGCTACACCTTC